The 17 T cell receptor beta chains below come from one sample, sequenced in a study of cytomegalovirus exposure and HLA in healthy donors. In the PCR, 60 Vbeta and 13 Jbeta primers were used. Repertoires were generated with immunoSEQ multiplex PCR, while TCRdb's copy carries only in-frame clones and drops some. The sample contains 140,000 to 150,000 clones, roughly 85% of which appear only once. Sequences were obtained from PBMCs. These receptors were collected from a woman between 25 and 40 years old in good health and CMV-seronegative.

The chain carries TRBV7-9 and TRBJ2-4; D gene unclear. The CDR3 spans 14 residues. CDR1 and CDR2 from the germline V gene are SEHNR and FQNEAQ (reference sequence). V was shortened by 3 bases and J by 7 bases, with 13 bases between the two germline ends. In nucleotides, the CDR3 is TGTGCCAGCAGCTTCAAAGGTTGGGCGAACATTCAGTACTTC. Protein: CASSFKGWANIQYF. Variable domain in full (rest from reference TRBV7-9 and TRBJ2-4): DTGVSQNPRHKITKRGQNVTFRCDPISEHNRLYWYRQTLGQGPEFLTYFQNEAQLEKSRLLSDRFSAERPKGSFSTLEIQRTEQGDSAMYLCASSFKGWANIQYFGAGTRLSVL.

The CDR3 DNA sequence: TGTGCCAGCCGTAGAGAAGGACAGCCTAATGAAAAACTGTTTTTT. Encoded protein: CASRREGQPNEKLFF. The V gene is TRBV5-4, the J gene TRBJ1-4; D is possibly TRBD1 (6 bases). The germline V gene encodes CDR1 SGHNT and CDR2 YYREEE (reference sequence). There are 15 residues in the CDR3. With 7 bases removed from V and 3 bases from J, the gap between germline ends came to 16 bases.

The V call is TRBV9, the J call TRBJ1-2, with a tentative D call TRBD1 (6 bases). Germline V gene data show CDR1 as SGDLS and CDR2 as YYNGEE. The CDR3 is made up of 14 amino acids. Trimming cost V 4 bases and J 8 bases, with 18 bases left between them. CDR3 bases: TGTGCCAGCAGCTCGAGGGGGGGCCTATGGGGCTACACCTTC. This codes for CASSSRGGLWGYTF.

The rearrangement joins TRBV6-5 to TRBJ1-2; 12 bases are a match to TRBD1. This CDR3 has 15 amino acids. The V and J ends lost 4 bases and 4 bases, in that order; junction bases with no gene match: 4. In germline, CDR1 is MNHEY, CDR2 SVGAGI. DNA of the CDR3: TGTGCCAGCAGTTGGGACAGGGGGCGAGGCTATGGCTACACCTTC. As protein: CASSWDRGRGYGYTF.

The CDR3 nucleotides read TGCGCCAGCAGCTTGCGGGGGGGTCCCTACGAGCAGTACTTC. The encoded protein is CASSLRGGPYEQYF. V is TRBV5-1 and J is TRBJ2-7, with 8 bases matching TRBD2. The germline gives CDR1 SGHRS, CDR2 YFSETQ. This CDR3 contains 14 residues. Unmatched junction bases numbered 2, after V lost 1 base and J lost 2 bases.

CDR3 amino acids: CASSLRGMDGDEQYF. CDR3 bases: TGTGCCAGCAGCTTAAGAGGGATGGATGGGGACGAGCAGTACTTC. The chain carries TRBV7-3 and TRBJ2-7, with D perhaps matching TRBD2 (5 bases). The V end was cut by 1 base, the J end by 5 bases, with 15 bases between. The length of the CDR3 is 15 residues. CDR1 is SGHTA and CDR2 is FQGTGA in the germline V gene.

This chain links TRBV18 with TRBJ1-5; TRBD1 aligns across 9 bases. The V gene end was trimmed by 5 bases and the J gene end by 3 bases; junction bases not matched to a gene: 11. CDR1 KGHSH and CDR2 LQKENI come from the germline V gene. The CDR3 extends over 17 amino acids. CDR3 loop: CASSSGGQGALNQPQHF. The CDR3 coding sequence is TGTGCCAGCTCATCAGGGGGACAGGGAGCGCTCAATCAGCCCCAGCATTTT. Filled out from reference TRBV18 and TRBJ1-5, the complete variable domain reads NAGVMQNPRHLVRRRGQEARLRCSPMKGHSHVYWYRQLPEEGLKFMVYLQKENIIDESGMPKERFSAEFPKEGPSILRIQQVVRGDSAAYFCASSSGGQGALNQPQHFGDGTRLSIL.

This clone was counted a single time. The chain links TRBV5-6 to TRBJ2-1, with 10 bases fitting TRBD1. Germline CDR1 is SGHDT and CDR2 is YYEEEE. The CDR3 totals 15 residues. Trimming removed 5 bases from V and 6 bases from J; junction bases left unmatched: 8. DNA of the CDR3: TGTGCCAGCAGTCCCCCGGGACAGGGGACCAATGAGCAGTTCTTC. This codes for CASSPPGQGTNEQFF.

The chain joins TRBV19 to TRBJ2-5; D perhaps matches TRBD2 (7 bases). The CDR3 is made up of 17 amino acids. CDR1 LNHDA and CDR2 SQIVND come from the germline V gene (reference sequence). V was shortened by 7 bases and J by 5 bases, with 26 bases between the two germline ends. The CDR3 here is CASTRGRRGGLIETQYF. In nucleotides, the CDR3 is TGTGCCAGTACTAGGGGCCGGAGGGGGGGCTTAATTGAGACCCAGTACTTC.

The CDR3, as DNA: TGTGCCAGCAGCCCCGAGGGCCCCCGACTAAATGGCTACACCTTC. This codes for CASSPEGPRLNGYTF. This chain links TRBV9 with TRBJ1-2; D gene ambiguous. Germline V CDR1 and CDR2: SGDLS, YYNGEE. V was trimmed by 4 bases and J by 6 bases, leaving 19 bases between them. This CDR3 has 15 amino acids.

V gene TRBV30 combines with J gene TRBJ1-1, with D maybe TRBD1 (6 bases). The V gene lost 0 bases and the J gene lost 5 bases, with 13 bases spanning the gap. Germline CDR1 GTSNPN, CDR2 SVGIG (reference sequence). This CDR3 is 14 amino acids long. CDR3 bases: TGTGCCTGGAGTGTAGGCAGGGGAAGAACTGAAGCTTTCTTT. It encodes CAWSVGRGRTEAFF.

V gene TRBV18 combines with J gene TRBJ2-7, with TRBD1 matching over 11 bases. Trimming at V came to 2 bases and at J to 3 bases, leaving 6 bases not matched to a gene. CDR3 length: 16 amino acids. Germline CDR1 reads KGHSH; CDR2 reads LQKENI. CDR3 bases: TGTGCCAGCTCACCATGGGGACAGGGGGTTAGCTACGAGCAGTACTTC. Residues: CASSPWGQGVSYEQYF.

The J gene is TRBJ1-1, the V gene TRBV19; D is uncertain. The CDR3 is 14 residues long. Trimming removed 0 bases from V and 4 bases from J, with 9 bases in between. The germline V gene has CDR1 LNHDA and CDR2 SQIVND (reference sequence). CDR3: CASSIERVSTEAFF. The DNA of the CDR3 is TGTGCCAGTAGTATAGAACGGGTATCCACTGAAGCTTTCTTT.

V gene TRBV6-5 combines with J gene TRBJ1-4; 9 bases fit TRBD1. V dropped 2 bases and J dropped 7; count of bases not matched to a gene: 5. This CDR3 has 15 amino acids. Germline CDR1 reads MNHEY; CDR2 reads SVGAGI. CDR3 sequence (DNA): TGTGCCAGCAGTTACGGCCGGGACAGGGCTGAAAAACTGTTTTTT. As protein: CASSYGRDRAEKLFF.

This chain uses TRBV4-2 with TRBJ2-3; the D gene is possibly TRBD1 (5 bases). This CDR3 spans 15 amino acids. Trimming pared 0 bases from V and 5 bases from J, leaving 12 bases between. The germline gives CDR1 LGHNA, CDR2 YNFKEQ. CDR3 loop: CASSQEGFQGDTQYF. The CDR3 nucleotides read TGTGCCAGCAGCCAAGAGGGGTTTCAGGGAGATACGCAGTATTTT.

Regarding this clone: In the same sample, other DNA sequences code for this CDR3. The rearrangement links TRBV10-3 to TRBJ2-7; possibly TRBD2 for D (6 bases). The V end lost 6 bases, the J end lost 3 bases, and 18 bases lay between the germline ends. Germline values: CDR1 ENHRY, CDR2 SYGVKD. CDR3 length: 15 residues. CDR3 DNA: TGTGCCATCAGAAAAGGGACTGACGTTTACTACGAGCAGTACTTC. Translation: CAIRKGTDVYYEQYF.

The rearrangement joins TRBV6-1 to TRBJ1-2; the match to TRBD1 covers 8 bases. This CDR3 has 16 residues. CDR1 MNHNS and CDR2 SASEGT come from the germline V gene. The V segment lost 4 bases and the J segment 4 bases; nucleotides outside the gene matches: 11. Here the CDR3 reads CASSGARTGSGYGYTF. The DNA for the CDR3 is TGTGCCAGCAGTGGGGCGAGGACAGGGTCCGGCTATGGCTACACCTTC.